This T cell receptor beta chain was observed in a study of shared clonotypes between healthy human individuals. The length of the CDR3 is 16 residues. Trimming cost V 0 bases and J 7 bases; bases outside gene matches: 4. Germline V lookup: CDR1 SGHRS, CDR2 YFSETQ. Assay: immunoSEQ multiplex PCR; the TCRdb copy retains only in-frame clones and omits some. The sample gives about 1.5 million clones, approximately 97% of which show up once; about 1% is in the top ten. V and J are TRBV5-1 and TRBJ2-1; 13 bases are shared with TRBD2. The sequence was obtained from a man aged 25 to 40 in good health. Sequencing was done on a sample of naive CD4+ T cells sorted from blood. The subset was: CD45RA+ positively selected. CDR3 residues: CASSLEGLAGINEQFF. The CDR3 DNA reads TGCGCCAGCAGCTTGGAGGGACTAGCGGGGATAAATGAGCAGTTCTTC.